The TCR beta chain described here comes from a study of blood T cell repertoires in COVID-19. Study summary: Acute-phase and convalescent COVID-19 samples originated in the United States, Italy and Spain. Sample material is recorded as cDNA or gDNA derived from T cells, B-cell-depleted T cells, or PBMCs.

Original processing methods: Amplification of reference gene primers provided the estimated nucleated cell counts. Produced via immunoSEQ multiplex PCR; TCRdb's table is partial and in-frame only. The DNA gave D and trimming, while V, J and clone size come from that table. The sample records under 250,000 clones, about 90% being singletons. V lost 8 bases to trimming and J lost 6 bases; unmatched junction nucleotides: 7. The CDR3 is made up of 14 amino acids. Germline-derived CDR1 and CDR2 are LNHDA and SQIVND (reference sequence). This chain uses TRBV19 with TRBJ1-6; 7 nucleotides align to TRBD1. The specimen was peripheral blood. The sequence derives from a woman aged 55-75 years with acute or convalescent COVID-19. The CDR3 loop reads CASLGGGRNSPLHF. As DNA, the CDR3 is TGTGCCAGTCTTGGAGGGGGCCGTAATTCACCCCTCCACTTT.